The rows below give T cell receptor beta chains drawn from one sample of a study of control samples from healthy donors and cancer patients. Using immunoSEQ multiplex PCR, the repertoire was profiled, and TCRdb retains in-frame clones only, with some absent. The table records approximately 150,000 clones, approximately 94% of them present only once. The sample taken for sequencing was PBMCs. Receptor source: a man in his sixties with colorectal cancer. Both conserved end residues are part of each CDR3. A D gene is named only where the DNA matches it firmly. Rows give clone size only sometimes, using once, few, many, or a class for an expanded clone.

J	size	V	D	CDR3	DNA
TRBJ1-2	once	TRBV19	NA	CASSIAGEAIGYTF	TGTGCCAGTAGTATCGCAGGGGAGGCTATTGGCTACACCTTC
TRBJ1-1	NA	TRBV12-3/TRBV12-4	TRBD1	CASSGTAYTEAFF	TGTGCCAGCAGCGGGACAGCTTACACTGAAGCTTTCTTT
TRBJ2-3	NA	TRBV3-1/TRBV3-2	TRBD2	CASSQASGGSTDTQYF	TGTGCCAGCAGCCAAGCTAGCGGGGGGAGCACAGATACGCAGTATTTT
TRBJ2-2	NA	TRBV25-1	NA	CASSDAGDYTGELFF	TGTGCCAGCAGTGACGCAGGAGATTACACCGGGGAGCTGTTTTTT
TRBJ1-1	NA	TRBV7-9	NA	CASSLEGLLNTEAFF	TGTGCCAGCAGCTTAGAGGGGCTTCTGAACACTGAAGCTTTCTTT
TRBJ2-7	NA	TRBV7-2	TRBD2	CASSSSRGRGDIYEQYF	TGTGCCAGCAGCTCCTCCCGCGGGCGGGGGGATATCTACGAGCAGTACTTC
TRBJ2-7	once	TRBV29-1	TRBD1	CSVEGDRDPYEQYF	TGCAGCGTTGAAGGGGACAGGGACCCCTACGAGCAGTACTTC
TRBJ2-1	NA	TRBV6-5	TRBD2	CASNLLAGGPNEQFF	TGTGCCAGCAACCTACTAGCGGGGGGGCCAAATGAGCAGTTCTTC
TRBJ2-4	NA	TRBV5-6	NA	CASSLEAEQYF	TGTGCCAGCAGCTTGGAGGCGGAACAGTACTTC
TRBJ2-7	NA	TRBV2	NA	CAGTTQGSEQYF	TGTGCCGGAACCACACAGGGTAGCGAGCAGTACTTC
TRBJ1-3	NA	TRBV7-8	TRBD1	CASSLLGQGAQGNTIYF	TGTGCCAGCAGCCTCCTTGGACAGGGGGCGCAGGGAAACACCATATATTTT
TRBJ1-1	NA	TRBV6-5	NA	CASSSSVGFYTEAFF	TGTGCCAGCAGTTCATCTGTCGGGTTTTACACTGAAGCTTTCTTT
TRBJ2-3	NA	TRBV7-6	TRBD2	CASSLGGTRGDTQYF	TGTGCCAGCAGCTTAGGGGGGACTAGGGGAGATACGCAGTATTTT
TRBJ2-5	NA	TRBV9	NA	CASSVGLQGQETQYF	TGTGCCAGCAGCGTAGGGCTACAGGGACAAGAGACCCAGTACTTC
TRBJ1-2	NA	TRBV6-5	NA	CASSTLQGSSGYTF	TGTGCCAGCAGTACCCTCCAGGGGAGTAGTGGCTACACCTTC
TRBJ1-2	NA	TRBV7-2	TRBD1	CASSLAGTGLYGYTF	TGTGCCAGCAGCTTAGCCGGGACAGGACTCTATGGCTACACCTTC
TRBJ1-2	NA	TRBV12-3/TRBV12-4	NA	CASSTGGGPSYTF	TGTGCCAGCAGTACCGGAGGGGGGCCGAGCTACACCTTC
TRBJ1-3	NA	TRBV9	NA	CASSAVPGSSGNTIYF	TGTGCCAGCAGCGCCGTCCCAGGGTCCTCTGGAAACACCATATATTTT
TRBJ1-3	NA	TRBV3-1/TRBV3-2	NA	CASSQGTDRINF	TGTGCCAGCAGCCAGGGTACTGACCGTATCAATTTT
TRBJ2-3	NA	TRBV19	TRBD1	CATGQGARDTQYF	TGTGCCACCGGACAGGGGGCGCGGGATACGCAGTATTTT
TRBJ1-2	few	TRBV27	NA	CASSLRQGGYGYTF	TGTGCCAGCAGTTTAAGGCAGGGAGGCTATGGCTACACCTTC
TRBJ2-5	NA	TRBV5-1	NA	CASSLGGVPQETQYF	TGCGCCAGCAGCTTGGGGGGGGTACCCCAAGAGACCCAGTACTTC
TRBJ2-7	NA	TRBV5-6	NA	CASSLQEGTYSYEQYF	TGTGCCAGCAGCTTGCAGGAGGGGACCTACTCCTACGAGCAGTACTTC
TRBJ1-1	NA	TRBV3-1/TRBV3-2	NA	CASSQGWGEAEAFF	TGTGCCAGCAGCCAAGGCTGGGGGGAGGCTGAAGCTTTCTTT
TRBJ1-1	NA	TRBV7-9	NA	CAVRRGVATEAFF	TGTGCTGTACGACGGGGGGTCGCTACTGAAGCTTTCTTT